These T cell receptor beta chains were read from a single sample in a study of response to subunit inactivated influenza vaccine. TCRdb reprocessed the RT-PCR reads with MiXCR, giving one entry per CDR3 protein. The repertoire includes hundreds of thousands of distinct CDR3 sequences, around 18% of them detected once, and approximately 10% sits in the top ten. The source material was PBMCs from blood, sampled around 5 days after vaccination. The receptor set was obtained from a man aged 50-59 years who received an inactivated influenza vaccine. Both conserved end residues are part of each CDR3. A D gene is named only where the DNA matches it firmly. The size field is filled for only some rows; it gives once, few, many or a size class.

j_call v_call clone_size d_call cdr3_nt cdr3_aa
TRBJ1-2 TRBV6-1 few NA TGTGCCAGCAGTGAATACAGGCGGGGCTATGGCTACACCTTC CASSEYRRGYGYTF
TRBJ2-2 TRBV9 NA TRBD2 TGTGCCAGCGAAGGACTAGCGCCCGGGGAGCTGTTTTTT CASEGLAPGELFF
TRBJ1-3 TRBV20-1 NA NA TGCAGTGCCGCCAGGGCCGGGGGCGGAAACACCATATATTTT CSAARAGGGNTIYF
TRBJ1-4 TRBV4-2 NA NA TGTGCCAGCAGCCAAGTACAGGGACCTAATGAAAAACTGTTTTTT CASSQVQGPNEKLFF
TRBJ2-1 TRBV29-1 NA NA TGCAGCGTTGGTTGGACCTGGGGGGATGAGCAGTTCTTC CSVGWTWGDEQFF
TRBJ2-5 TRBV27 many NA TGTGCCAGCAGTTCCCTCGGTGGCCAAGAGACCCAGTACTTC CASSSLGGQETQYF
TRBJ1-6 TRBV7-3 few NA TGTGCCAGCAGCTTAATAATAAGATCACCCCTCCACTTT CASSLIIRSPLHF
TRBJ2-5 TRBV5-1 NA NA TGCGCCAGCAGCTTGGACAGAAATGAAGAGACCCAGTACTTC CASSLDRNEETQYF
TRBJ2-2 TRBV4-3 NA NA TGCGCCAGCAGCCACCTTAGCGGGGAGCTGTTTTTT CASSHLSGELFF
TRBJ2-3 TRBV6-5 few TRBD2 TGTGCCAGCAGTTGGATACTAGCGGGGGGGCCAGATACGCAGTATTTT CASSWILAGGPDTQYF
TRBJ1-6 TRBV20-1 many NA TGCAGTGCTAGAGAGGTGGGGAACTCACCCCTCCACTTT CSAREVGNSPLHF
TRBJ2-7 TRBV7-2 NA NA TGTGCCAGCACCCCAGTCTTAGGACAGTACGAGCAGTACTTC CASTPVLGQYEQYF
TRBJ2-7 TRBV12-3/TRBV12-4 once NA TGTGCCAGCAGTCCCACTAGGGGGTTATCCTACGAGCAGTACTTC CASSPTRGLSYEQYF
TRBJ1-5 TRBV7-2 NA TRBD1 TGTGCCAGCAGCTTCGACAGGGGATCCGATAGCAATCAGCCCCAGCATTTT CASSFDRGSDSNQPQHF
TRBJ2-5 TRBV20-1 few NA TGCAGTGCTAGAGATCCGACTAGGGGGATTGTAGAGACCCAGTACTTC CSARDPTRGIVETQYF
TRBJ2-5 TRBV28 NA NA TGTGCCAGCAGTCAGATCGAGGGTGTGAAGCAGACCCAGTACTTC CASSQIEGVKQTQYF
TRBJ2-2 TRBV20-1 few NA TGCAGTGCTTTGACCGGGGGAGGGGAGCTGTTTTTT CSALTGGGELFF
TRBJ2-3 TRBV15 few TRBD2 TGTGCCACCAGTAAGCGGGAGAAGGGAGCAGATACGCAGTATTTT CATSKREKGADTQYF
TRBJ2-3 TRBV6-1 NA NA TGTGCCAGCCGGAAGGGTGGAAGCACAGATACGCAGTATTTT CASRKGGSTDTQYF
TRBJ2-2 TRBV5-6 NA TRBD2 TGTGCCAGCAGCTTGTTTTGGCTAGCGGAGAACACCGGGGAGCTGTTTTTT CASSLFWLAENTGELFF
TRBJ2-7 TRBV10-3 NA TRBD1 TGTGCCATCAGGGGGGGACAGGGGGAAACCTACGAGCAGTACTTC CAIRGGQGETYEQYF
TRBJ1-1 TRBV29-1 few TRBD1 TGCAGCGCCAACAGGGGGCTGGGGACTGAAGCTTTCTTT CSANRGLGTEAFF
TRBJ2-1 TRBV18 many NA TGTGCCAGCTCACGACGGTACAATGAGCAGTTCTTC CASSRRYNEQFF
TRBJ1-5 TRBV4-1 few NA TGCGCCAGCAGCCAAGATTCGGGATTTTTGCAGCCCCAGCATTTT CASSQDSGFLQPQHF
TRBJ1-2 TRBV20-1 few NA TGCAGTGCCCCAGAGAGGGGCACCTATGGCTACACCTTC CSAPERGTYGYTF
TRBJ2-3 TRBV7-6 many TRBD2 TGTGCCAGCAGCTCTTGGACTAGCGGGAACCAGGGGGTTACGCAGTATTTT CASSSWTSGNQGVTQYF
TRBJ1-1 TRBV20-1 NA NA TGCAGTGCTAGAACGGACAGTGCGAACACTGAAGCTTTCTTT CSARTDSANTEAFF
TRBJ1-2 TRBV7-2 few NA TGTGCCAGCCTAAGGGAGGTGTACGATGGCTACACCTTC CASLREVYDGYTF
TRBJ1-2 TRBV15 NA NA TGTGCCACCAGCAGAGATAAGGAAAACTATGGCTACACCTTC CATSRDKENYGYTF
TRBJ2-5 TRBV20-1 many TRBD1 TGCAGCGAAAACAGACAGGGGTTGGAGACCCAGTACTTC CSENRQGLETQYF
TRBJ2-7 TRBV5-1 many TRBD1 TGCGCCAGCAGCTCCGGACAGGGAGGCTACGAGCAGTACTTC CASSSGQGGYEQYF
TRBJ2-3 TRBV20-1 NA TRBD2 TGCAGTGCTAGAGATCTCGCGGGGGGGCGCGATACGCAGTATTTT CSARDLAGGRDTQYF
TRBJ2-7 TRBV29-1 few NA TGCAGCGTTCGAAGGGCCTCAGATGCAGACGAGCAGTACTTC CSVRRASDADEQYF
TRBJ2-2 TRBV28 few TRBD2 TGTGCCAGCAGTCCGCACACTAGCGTCACCGGGGAGCTGTTTTTT CASSPHTSVTGELFF
TRBJ2-3 TRBV4-3 NA NA TGCGCCAGCAGCCAAGTTCCACTAGTGGGGCGCACAGATACGCAGTATTTT CASSQVPLVGRTDTQYF
TRBJ2-5 TRBV7-3 NA NA TGTGCCAGCAGCTTGACAGCTTCCGAGACCCAGTACTTC CASSLTASETQYF
TRBJ2-2 TRBV7-7 NA NA TGTGCTAGCAGCTATGGGAGCGGGGAGCTGTTTTTT CASSYGSGELFF
TRBJ2-6 TRBV7-2 few NA TGTGCCAGCAGCCCATTCGGGGTAACCGGGGCCAACGTCCTGACTTTC CASSPFGVTGANVLTF
TRBJ2-4 TRBV15 few TRBD2 TGTGCCACCAGCAGAGGGCTAGCGGGAGGGGAAAACATTCAGTACTTC CATSRGLAGGENIQYF
TRBJ2-1 TRBV11-1 few TRBD2 TGTGCCAGCAGCTGGGAAATAGCGGGAGCAAGGGTCTACAATGAGCAGTTCTTC CASSWEIAGARVYNEQFF
TRBJ2-7 TRBV3-1 few NA TGTGCCAGCAGCCAAACGGGCGTCTCCTACGAGCAGTACTTC CASSQTGVSYEQYF
TRBJ2-5 TRBV6-5 NA TRBD1 TGTGCCAGCGTTGGACAGGGGGAGACCCAGTACTTC CASVGQGETQYF
TRBJ2-7 TRBV28 once TRBD1 TGTGCCACCGACCCCGGGACAGGGGACTACGAGCAGTACTTC CATDPGTGDYEQYF
TRBJ1-1 TRBV12-3/TRBV12-4 many TRBD1 TGTGCCAGCAGTTTCAACGGACAGGGGGTTGAAGCTTTCTTT CASSFNGQGVEAFF
TRBJ2-2 TRBV20-1 NA TRBD2 TGCAGTGCTACTCTTCGGGGGGGCGGGGAGCTGTTTTTT CSATLRGGGELFF
TRBJ2-7 TRBV10-3 many NA TGTGCCATCAGTGGAGACTCCTACGAGCAGTACTTC CAISGDSYEQYF
TRBJ2-2 TRBV5-1 NA NA TGCGCCAGCAGCTTGGGGACCTGGGGGAACACCGGGGAGCTGTTTTTT CASSLGTWGNTGELFF
TRBJ2-7 TRBV6-2/TRBV6-3 few NA TGTGCCAGCAGTTATCGGGAACTCTACGAGCAGTACTTC CASSYRELYEQYF
TRBJ2-3 TRBV20-1 NA NA TGCAGTGCTACCCCTAGTCTCAGGAAGAGCGCAGATACGCAGTATTTT CSATPSLRKSADTQYF
TRBJ1-1 TRBV20-1 NA NA TGCAGTGCTAGGGCCGGGTCCCCCAACACTGAAGCTTTCTTT CSARAGSPNTEAFF
TRBJ2-7 TRBV28 NA NA TGTGCCAGCAGTTTTTCGGTTACGCGCCGGTTCGAGCAGTACTTC CASSFSVTRRFEQYF
TRBJ1-3 TRBV7-2 few NA TGTGCCAGCAGCTTAGCGAGGCAGGTCGTTTCTGGAAACACCATATATTTT CASSLARQVVSGNTIYF
TRBJ2-5 TRBV7-2 few TRBD1 TGTGCCAGCAGCGGGACAGGGAGTGGAGAGACCCAGTACTTC CASSGTGSGETQYF
TRBJ2-7 TRBV5-5 NA NA TGTGCCAGCACCATAGGGGATTGGGGTACCTACGAGCAGTACTTC CASTIGDWGTYEQYF
TRBJ1-4 TRBV6-1 NA TRBD1 TGTGCCAGCAGCAAGGGACAGGGGGGGGAATTTGCAACTAATGAAAAACTGTTTTTT CASSKGQGGEFATNEKLFF
TRBJ1-4 TRBV12-3/TRBV12-4 NA NA TGTGCCAGCAGAACTACAGATGCAACTAATGAAAAACTGTTTTTT CASRTTDATNEKLFF
TRBJ2-3 TRBV9 NA TRBD2 TGTGCCAGCAGCGTAGATCAGCGGGAGACAGATACGCAGTATTTT CASSVDQRETDTQYF
TRBJ2-2 TRBV29-1 many NA TGCAGCGTAGGCCGGGGCACCGGGGAGCTGTTTTTT CSVGRGTGELFF
TRBJ2-1 TRBV15 NA NA TGTGCCACCAGCAGAGATATAGCAGATGAGCAGTTCTTC CATSRDIADEQFF